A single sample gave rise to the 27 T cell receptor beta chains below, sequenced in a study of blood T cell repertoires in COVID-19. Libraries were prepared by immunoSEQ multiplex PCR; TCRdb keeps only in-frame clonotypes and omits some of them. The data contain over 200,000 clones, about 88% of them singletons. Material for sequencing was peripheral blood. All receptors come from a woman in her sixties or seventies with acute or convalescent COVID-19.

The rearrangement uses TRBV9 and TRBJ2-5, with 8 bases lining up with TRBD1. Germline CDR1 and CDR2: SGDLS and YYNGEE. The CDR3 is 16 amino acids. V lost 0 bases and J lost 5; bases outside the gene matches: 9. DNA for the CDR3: TGTGCCAGCAGCGTAGGGGGCAGGGGGCGAGGTGAGACCCAGTACTTC. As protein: CASSVGGRGRGETQYF.

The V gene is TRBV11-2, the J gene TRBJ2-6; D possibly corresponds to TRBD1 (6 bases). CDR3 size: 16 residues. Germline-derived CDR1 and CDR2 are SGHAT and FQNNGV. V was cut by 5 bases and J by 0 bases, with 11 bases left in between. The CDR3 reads CASSTNRVSGANVLTF. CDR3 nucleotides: TGTGCCAGCAGCACAAACAGGGTCTCTGGGGCCAACGTCCTGACTTTC.

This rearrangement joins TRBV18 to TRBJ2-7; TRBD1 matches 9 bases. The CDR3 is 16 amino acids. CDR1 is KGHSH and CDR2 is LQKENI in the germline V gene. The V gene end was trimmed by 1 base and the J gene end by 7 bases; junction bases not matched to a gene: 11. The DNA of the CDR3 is TGTGCCAGCTCACCACTTTCCGGGACAGGGTCGGGTGAGCAGTACTTC. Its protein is CASSPLSGTGSGEQYF.

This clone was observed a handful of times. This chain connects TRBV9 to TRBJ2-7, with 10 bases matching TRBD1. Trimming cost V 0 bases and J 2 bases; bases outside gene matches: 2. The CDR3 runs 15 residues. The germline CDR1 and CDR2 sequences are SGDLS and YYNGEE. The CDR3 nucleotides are TGTGCCAGCAGCGTAGGGACAGGGGGTACCTACGAGCAGTACTTC. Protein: CASSVGTGGTYEQYF.

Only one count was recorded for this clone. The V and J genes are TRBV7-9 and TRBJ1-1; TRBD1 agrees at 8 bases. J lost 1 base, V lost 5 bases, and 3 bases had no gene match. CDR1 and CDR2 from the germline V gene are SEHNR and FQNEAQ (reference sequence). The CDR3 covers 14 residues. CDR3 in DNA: TGTGCCAGCAGCCTTACAGGGGGGAACACTGAAGCTTTCTTT. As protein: CASSLTGGNTEAFF.

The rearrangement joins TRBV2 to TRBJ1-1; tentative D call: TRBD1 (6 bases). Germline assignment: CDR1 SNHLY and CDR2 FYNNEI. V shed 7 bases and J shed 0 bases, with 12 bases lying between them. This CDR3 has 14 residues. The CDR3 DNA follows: TGTGCCAGCAAACAGGGCCGTATGAACACTGAAGCTTTCTTT. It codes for CASKQGRMNTEAFF.

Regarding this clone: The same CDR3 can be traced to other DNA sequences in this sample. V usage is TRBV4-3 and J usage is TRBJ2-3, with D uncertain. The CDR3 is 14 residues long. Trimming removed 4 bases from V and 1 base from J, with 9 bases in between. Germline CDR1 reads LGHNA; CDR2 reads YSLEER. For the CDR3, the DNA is TGCGCCAGCAGCCTGGCATCTGGCACAGATACGCAGTATTTT. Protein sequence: CASSLASGTDTQYF.

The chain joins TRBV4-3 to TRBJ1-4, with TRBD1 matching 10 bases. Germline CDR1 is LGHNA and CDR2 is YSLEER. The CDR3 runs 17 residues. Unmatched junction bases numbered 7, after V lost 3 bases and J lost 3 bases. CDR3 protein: CASSQGQGFTANEKLFF. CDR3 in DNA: TGCGCCAGCAGCCAGGGACAGGGGTTTACAGCTAATGAAAAACTGTTTTTT.

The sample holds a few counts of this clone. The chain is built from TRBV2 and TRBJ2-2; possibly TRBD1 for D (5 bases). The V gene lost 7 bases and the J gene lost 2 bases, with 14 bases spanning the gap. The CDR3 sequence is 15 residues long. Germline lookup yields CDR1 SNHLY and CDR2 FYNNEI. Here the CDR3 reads CASTIARVNTGELFF. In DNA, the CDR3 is TGTGCCAGCACGATCGCCAGGGTTAACACCGGGGAGCTGTTTTTT.

CDR3 residues: CASSEALGRYSPLHF. CDR3 nucleotide sequence: TGTGCCAGCAGTGAAGCCTTGGGGAGGTATTCACCCCTCCACTTT. This chain connects TRBV6-1 to TRBJ1-6; no clear D. V dropped 0 bases and J dropped 8 bases, with 11 bases sitting between them. There are 15 residues in the CDR3. Looked up from germline, CDR1 is MNHNS and CDR2 is SASEGT.

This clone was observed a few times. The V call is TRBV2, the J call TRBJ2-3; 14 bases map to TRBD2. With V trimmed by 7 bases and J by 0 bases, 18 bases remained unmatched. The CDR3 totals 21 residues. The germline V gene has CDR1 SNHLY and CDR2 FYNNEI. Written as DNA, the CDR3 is TGTGCCAGCACCTCACCCAACACCGGGACTAGCGGGGGAACTAGCACAGATACGCAGTATTTT. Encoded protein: CASTSPNTGTSGGTSTDTQYF.

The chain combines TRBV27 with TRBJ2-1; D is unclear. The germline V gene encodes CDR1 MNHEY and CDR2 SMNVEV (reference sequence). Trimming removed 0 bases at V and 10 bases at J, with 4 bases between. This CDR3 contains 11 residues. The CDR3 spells CASSLSGEQFF. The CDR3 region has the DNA TGTGCCAGCAGTTTATCGGGCGAGCAGTTCTTC.

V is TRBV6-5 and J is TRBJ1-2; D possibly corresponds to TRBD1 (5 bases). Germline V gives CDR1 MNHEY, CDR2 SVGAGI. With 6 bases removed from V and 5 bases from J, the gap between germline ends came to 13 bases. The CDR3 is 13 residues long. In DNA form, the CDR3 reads TGTGCCAGCAGCCCGGAGGGGTGGTATGGCTACACCTTC. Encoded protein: CASSPEGWYGYTF.

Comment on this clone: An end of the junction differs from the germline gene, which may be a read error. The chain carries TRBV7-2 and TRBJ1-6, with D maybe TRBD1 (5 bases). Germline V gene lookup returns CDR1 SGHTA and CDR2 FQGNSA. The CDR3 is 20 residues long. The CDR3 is CASSLAQVGLTSSYNSPLHF. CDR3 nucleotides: TGTGCCAGCAGCTTAGCCCAAGTGGGACTGACGAGCTCCTATAATTCACCCCTTCACTTT. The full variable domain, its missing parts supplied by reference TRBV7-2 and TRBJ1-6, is GAGVSQSPSNKVTEKGKDVELRCDPISGHTALYWYRQSLGQGLEFLIYFQGNSAPDKSGLPSDRFSAERTGGSVSTLTIQRTQQEDSAVYLCASSLAQVGLTSSYNSPLHFGNGTRLTVT.

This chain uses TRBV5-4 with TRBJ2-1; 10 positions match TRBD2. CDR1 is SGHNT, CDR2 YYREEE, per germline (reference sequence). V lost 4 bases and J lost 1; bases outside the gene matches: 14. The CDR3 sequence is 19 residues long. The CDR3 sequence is CASSPGLAVAPGSYNEQFF. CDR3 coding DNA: TGTGCCAGCAGCCCCGGACTAGCGGTGGCCCCGGGGTCCTACAATGAGCAGTTCTTC.

The CDR3 protein is CASSVGTLEAFF. The CDR3 DNA follows: TGTGCCAGTAGTGTGGGGACACTTGAAGCTTTCTTT. The rearrangement joins TRBV19 to TRBJ1-1; weak D call: TRBD1 (6 bases). V was cut by 5 bases and J by 7 bases, with 11 bases left in between. The V gene's germline CDR1 is LNHDA and CDR2 SQIVND (reference sequence). The CDR3 length is 12 residues.

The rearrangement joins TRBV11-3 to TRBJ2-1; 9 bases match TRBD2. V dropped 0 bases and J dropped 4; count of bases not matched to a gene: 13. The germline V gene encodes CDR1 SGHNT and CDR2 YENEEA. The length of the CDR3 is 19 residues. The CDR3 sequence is CASSLDTGGRGGPYNEQFF. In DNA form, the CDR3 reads TGTGCCAGCAGCTTAGATACCGGTGGGCGGGGGGGCCCTTACAATGAGCAGTTCTTC.

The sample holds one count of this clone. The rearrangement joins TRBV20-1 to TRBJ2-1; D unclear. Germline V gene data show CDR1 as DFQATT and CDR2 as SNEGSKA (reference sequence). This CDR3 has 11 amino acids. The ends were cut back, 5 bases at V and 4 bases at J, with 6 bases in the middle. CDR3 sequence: CSALLYNEQFF. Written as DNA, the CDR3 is TGCAGTGCTCTGTTATACAATGAGCAGTTCTTC.

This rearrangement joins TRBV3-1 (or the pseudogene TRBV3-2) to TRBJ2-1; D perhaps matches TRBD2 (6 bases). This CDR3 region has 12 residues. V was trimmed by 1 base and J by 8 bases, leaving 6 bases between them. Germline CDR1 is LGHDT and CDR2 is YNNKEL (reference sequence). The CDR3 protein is CASSQGGDEQFF. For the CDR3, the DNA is TGTGCCAGCAGCCAAGGCGGGGATGAGCAGTTCTTC.

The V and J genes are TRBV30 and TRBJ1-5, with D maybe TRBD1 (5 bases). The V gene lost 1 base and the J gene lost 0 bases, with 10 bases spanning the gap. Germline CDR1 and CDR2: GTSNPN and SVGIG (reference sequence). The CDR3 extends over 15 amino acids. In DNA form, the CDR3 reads TGTGCCTGGAGTGGGACACCTTATAGCAATCAGCCCCAGCATTTT. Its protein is CAWSGTPYSNQPQHF.

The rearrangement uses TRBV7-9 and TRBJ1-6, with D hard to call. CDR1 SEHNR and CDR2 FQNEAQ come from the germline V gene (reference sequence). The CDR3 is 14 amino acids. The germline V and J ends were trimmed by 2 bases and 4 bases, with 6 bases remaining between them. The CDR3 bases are TGTGCCAGCAGCTTAAGACAATATAATTCACCCCTCCACTTT. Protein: CASSLRQYNSPLHF.

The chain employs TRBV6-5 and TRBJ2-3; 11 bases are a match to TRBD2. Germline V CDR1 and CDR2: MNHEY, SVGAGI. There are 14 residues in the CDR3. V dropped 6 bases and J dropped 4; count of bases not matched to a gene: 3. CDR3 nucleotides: TGTGCCAGCAGCGGGGGACTAGCGGCAGATACGCAGTATTTT. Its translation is CASSGGLAADTQYF.

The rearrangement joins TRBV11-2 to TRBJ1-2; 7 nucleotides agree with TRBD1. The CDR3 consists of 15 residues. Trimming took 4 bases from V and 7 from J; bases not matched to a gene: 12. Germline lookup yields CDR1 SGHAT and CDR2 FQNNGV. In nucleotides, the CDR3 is TGTGCCAGCAGCTCCCCGCGTAGGGGGCTTGGTGGCTACACCTTC. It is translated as CASSSPRRGLGGYTF. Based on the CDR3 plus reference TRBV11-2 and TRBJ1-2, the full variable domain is EAGVAQSPRYKIIEKRQSVAFWCNPISGHATLYWYQQILGQGPKLLIQFQNNGVVDDSQLPKDRFSAERLKGVDSTLKIQPAKLEDSAVYLCASSSPRRGLGGYTFGSGTRLTVV.

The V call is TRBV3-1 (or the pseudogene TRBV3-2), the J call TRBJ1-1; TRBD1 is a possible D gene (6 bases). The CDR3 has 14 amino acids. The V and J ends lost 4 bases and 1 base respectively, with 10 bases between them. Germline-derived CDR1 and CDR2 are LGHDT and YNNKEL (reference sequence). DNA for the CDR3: TGTGCCAGCAGCCTGTGGGACAAGAACACTGAAGCTTTCTTT. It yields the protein CASSLWDKNTEAFF.

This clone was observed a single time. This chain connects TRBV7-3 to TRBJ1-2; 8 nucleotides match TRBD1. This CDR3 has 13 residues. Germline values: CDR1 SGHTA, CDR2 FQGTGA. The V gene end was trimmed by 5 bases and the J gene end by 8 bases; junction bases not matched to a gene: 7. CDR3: CASSPGQGIGYTF. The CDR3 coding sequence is TGTGCCAGCAGCCCCGGACAGGGTATAGGCTACACCTTC. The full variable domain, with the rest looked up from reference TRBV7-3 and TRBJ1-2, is GAGVSQTPSNKVTEKGKYVELRCDPISGHTALYWYRQSLGQGPEFLIYFQGTGAADDSGLPNDRFFAVRPEGSVSTLKIQRTERGDSAVYLCASSPGQGIGYTFGSGTRLTVV.

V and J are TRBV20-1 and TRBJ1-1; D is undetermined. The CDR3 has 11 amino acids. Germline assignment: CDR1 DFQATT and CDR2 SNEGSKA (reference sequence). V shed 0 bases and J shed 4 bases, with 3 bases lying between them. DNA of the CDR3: TGCAGTGCTAGAGATCGCACTGAAGCTTTCTTT. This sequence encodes CSARDRTEAFF.

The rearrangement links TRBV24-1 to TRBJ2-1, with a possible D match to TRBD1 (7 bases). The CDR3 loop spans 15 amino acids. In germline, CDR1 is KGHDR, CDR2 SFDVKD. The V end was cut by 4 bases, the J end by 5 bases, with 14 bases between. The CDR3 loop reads CATSDRQGGNNEQFF. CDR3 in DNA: TGTGCCACCAGTGACCGACAGGGAGGTAACAATGAGCAGTTCTTC.